Listed here is a single T cell receptor beta chain. Antigen unknown. These data come from a study of post-analysis software for immune sequencing data. The CDR3 contains 15 residues. Germline CDR1 MNHEY, CDR2 SVGAGI. V gave up 2 bases and J gave up 7 bases; unmatched junction bases: 6. TCR beta cDNA libraries included unique molecular identifiers. TCRdb recomputed calls from the PCR reads with MiXCR, one row per CDR3 protein. The sample records 430,000 or so distinct CDR3 sequences, over 30% being singletons. Regarding the study as a whole: When patients were compared with controls, a handful of TRBV segments were more frequent, TRBV5-6, TRBV5-1 and TRBV20-1 among them.

Material: blood. The chain joins TRBV6-5 to TRBJ1-4; 8 bases fit TRBD1. The receptor comes from a girl aged 2 to 10 with multiple sclerosis. CDR3 sequence (DNA): TGTGCCAGCAGTTACGGGACAGGCCCTGTTGAAAAACTGTTTTTT. This gives the protein CASSYGTGPVEKLFF.